This T cell receptor (beta chain) was retrieved from a study of CD8 T cells in Susac syndrome. RNA amounts of roughly 0.5 to 1 ug underwent reverse transcription with random hexamers. TCRdb analysed the immunoSEQ multiplex PCR reads with MiXCR anew, one entry per CDR3 protein. The sample has some 97,000 distinct CDR3 sequences; about 95% are singletons. With 3 bases removed from V and 1 base from J, the gap between germline ends came to 10 bases. The CDR3 contains 15 residues. Germline CDR1 and CDR2: LNHNV and YYDKDF (reference sequence). The specimen was CD8+ T cells from PBMCs. The sequence derives from a human donor with Susac syndrome. The chain is built from TRBV15 and TRBJ2-1; D perhaps matches TRBD2 (5 bases). For the CDR3, the DNA is TGTGCCACCAGCAGTGCTCGGGGTTCCTACAATGAGCAGTTCTTC. Residues: CATSSARGSYNEQFF.